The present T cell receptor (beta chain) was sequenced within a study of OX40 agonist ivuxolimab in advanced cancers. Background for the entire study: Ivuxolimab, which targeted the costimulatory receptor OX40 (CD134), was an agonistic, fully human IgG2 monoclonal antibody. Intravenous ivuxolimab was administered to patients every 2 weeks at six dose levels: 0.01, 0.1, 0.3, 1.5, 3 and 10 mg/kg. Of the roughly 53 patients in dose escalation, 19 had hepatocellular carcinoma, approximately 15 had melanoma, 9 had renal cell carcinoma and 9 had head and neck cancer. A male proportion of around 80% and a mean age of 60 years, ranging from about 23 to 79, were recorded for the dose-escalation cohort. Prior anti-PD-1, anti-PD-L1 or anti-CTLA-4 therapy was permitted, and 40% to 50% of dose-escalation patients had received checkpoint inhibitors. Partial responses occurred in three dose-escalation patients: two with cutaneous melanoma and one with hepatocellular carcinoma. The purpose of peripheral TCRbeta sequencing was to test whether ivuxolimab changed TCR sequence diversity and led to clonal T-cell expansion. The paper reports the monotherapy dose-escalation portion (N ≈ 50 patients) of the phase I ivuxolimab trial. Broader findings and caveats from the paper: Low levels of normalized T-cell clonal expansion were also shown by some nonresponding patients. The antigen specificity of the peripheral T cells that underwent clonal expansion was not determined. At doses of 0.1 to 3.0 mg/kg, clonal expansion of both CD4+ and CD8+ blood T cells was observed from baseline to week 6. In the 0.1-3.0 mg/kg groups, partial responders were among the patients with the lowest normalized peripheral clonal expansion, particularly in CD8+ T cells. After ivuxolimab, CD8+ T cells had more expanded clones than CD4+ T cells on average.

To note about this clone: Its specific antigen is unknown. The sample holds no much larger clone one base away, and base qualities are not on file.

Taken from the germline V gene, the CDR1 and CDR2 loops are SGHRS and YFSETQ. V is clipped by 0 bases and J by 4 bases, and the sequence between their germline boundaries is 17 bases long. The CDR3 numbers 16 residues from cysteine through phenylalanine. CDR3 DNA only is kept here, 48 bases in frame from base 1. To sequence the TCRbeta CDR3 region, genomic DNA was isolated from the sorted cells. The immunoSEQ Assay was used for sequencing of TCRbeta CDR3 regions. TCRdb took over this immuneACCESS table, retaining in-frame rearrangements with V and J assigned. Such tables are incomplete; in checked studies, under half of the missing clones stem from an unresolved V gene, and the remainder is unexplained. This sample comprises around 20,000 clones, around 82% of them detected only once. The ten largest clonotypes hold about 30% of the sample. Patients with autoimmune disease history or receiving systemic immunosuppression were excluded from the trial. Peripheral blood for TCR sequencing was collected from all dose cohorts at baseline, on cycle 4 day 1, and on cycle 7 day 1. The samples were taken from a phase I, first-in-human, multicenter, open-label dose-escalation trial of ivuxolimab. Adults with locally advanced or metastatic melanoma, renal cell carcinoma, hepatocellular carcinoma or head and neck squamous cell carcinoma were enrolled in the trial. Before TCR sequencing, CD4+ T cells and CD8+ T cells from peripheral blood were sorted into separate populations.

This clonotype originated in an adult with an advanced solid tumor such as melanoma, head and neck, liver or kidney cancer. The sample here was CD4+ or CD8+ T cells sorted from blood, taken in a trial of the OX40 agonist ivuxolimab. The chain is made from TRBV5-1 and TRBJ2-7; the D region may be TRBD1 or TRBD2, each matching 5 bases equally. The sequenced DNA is TGCGCCAGCAGCTTGGAGGGTCGTTTGAGGGGATACGAGCAGTACTTC. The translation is CASSLEGRLRGYEQYF.